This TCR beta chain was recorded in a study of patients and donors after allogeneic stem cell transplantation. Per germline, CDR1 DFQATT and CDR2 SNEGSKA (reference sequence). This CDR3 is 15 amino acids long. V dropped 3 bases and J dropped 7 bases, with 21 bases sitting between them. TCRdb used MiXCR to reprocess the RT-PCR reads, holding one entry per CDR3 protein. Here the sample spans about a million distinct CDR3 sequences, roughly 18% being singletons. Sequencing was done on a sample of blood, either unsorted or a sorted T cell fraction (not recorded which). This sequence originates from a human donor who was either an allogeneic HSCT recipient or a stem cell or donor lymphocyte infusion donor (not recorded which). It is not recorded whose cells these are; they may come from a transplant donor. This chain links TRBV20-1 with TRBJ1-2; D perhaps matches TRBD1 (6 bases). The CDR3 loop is CSASSQGSLRGGYTF. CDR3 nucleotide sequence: TGCAGTGCTAGTTCACAGGGAAGTTTACGTGGTGGCTACACCTTC.